The 29 T cell receptor beta chains in this list originate from one sample, sequenced in a study of control samples from healthy donors and cancer patients. Measured with immunoSEQ multiplex PCR; TCRdb has only the in-frame clones, and not every one. The sample holds around 89,000 clones; roughly four fifths are singletons and the top ten take 8.5% to 10%. The sequenced sample consisted of blood. The receptor source for this set is a woman aged 55-70 years in good health.

This chain uses TRBV27 with TRBJ1-6; 7 bases fit TRBD1. J was trimmed by 9 bases and V by 5 bases; bases with no gene match: 1. In germline, CDR1 is MNHEY, CDR2 SMNVEV (reference sequence). This CDR3 region has 12 residues. CDR3 amino acids: CASSPGGSPLHF. The CDR3 region has the DNA TGTGCCAGCAGTCCAGGGGGTTCACCCCTCCACTTT.

In its sample, this clone was seen a few times. V is TRBV18 and J is TRBJ2-1, with TRBD2 matching over 16 bases. The CDR3 runs 16 residues. Unmatched junction bases numbered 6, after V lost 3 bases and J lost 10 bases. The V gene's germline CDR1 is KGHSH and CDR2 LQKENI. The DNA of the CDR3 is TGTGCCAGCTCACCGGGACTAGCGGGAGGGCAGATGGAGCAGTTCTTC. Protein product: CASSPGLAGGQMEQFF. Using reference TRBV18 and TRBJ2-1 for the parts outside the CDR3, the full variable domain is NAGVMQNPRHLVRRRGQEARLRCSPMKGHSHVYWYRQLPEEGLKFMVYLQKENIIDESGMPKERFSAEFPKEGPSILRIQQVVRGDSAAYFCASSPGLAGGQMEQFFGPGTRLTVL.

The V and J genes are TRBV18 and TRBJ1-3, with a possible D match to TRBD1 (6 bases). With 2 bases removed from V and 3 bases from J, the gap between germline ends came to 14 bases. This CDR3 has 16 residues. From germline, CDR1 is KGHSH and CDR2 LQKENI. For the CDR3, the DNA is TGTGCCAGCTCACCATTCCAGAACAGGGATGGAAACACCATATATTTT. It translates to CASSPFQNRDGNTIYF.

This chain joins TRBV14 and TRBJ2-1; tentative D call: TRBD2 (5 bases). Germline CDR1 is SGHDN and CDR2 is FVKESK. The CDR3 contains 15 residues. V lost 5 bases, J lost 5 bases, and 16 bases lay in between. CDR3 residues: CASSSERRSDNEQFF. Here the CDR3 DNA reads TGTGCCAGCAGCTCAGAGCGGAGATCAGACAATGAGCAGTTCTTC.

This clone showed up just once. The rearrangement joins TRBV11-2 to TRBJ1-3; D possibly corresponds to TRBD1 (5 bases). The CDR3 extends over 14 amino acids. The germline V gene has CDR1 SGHAT and CDR2 FQNNGV. Trimming took 5 bases from V and 0 from J, leaving 8 bases between them. Written as DNA, the CDR3 is TGTGCCAGCAGCCGACAGTTCTCTGGAAACACCATATATTTT. Its protein product is CASSRQFSGNTIYF. Full variable domain (rest looked up from reference TRBV11-2 and TRBJ1-3): EAGVAQSPRYKIIEKRQSVAFWCNPISGHATLYWYQQILGQGPKLLIQFQNNGVVDDSQLPKDRFSAERLKGVDSTLKIQPAKLEDSAVYLCASSRQFSGNTIYFGEGSWLTVV.

The rearrangement links TRBV19 to TRBJ2-5; 9 positions agree with TRBD1. Germline CDR1 LNHDA, CDR2 SQIVND (reference sequence). Trimming at V came to 5 bases and at J to 5 bases, leaving 9 bases not matched to a gene. The CDR3 runs 15 residues. DNA for the CDR3: TGTGCCAGTAGTTCCCGGACAGGGGAATGGGAGACCCAGTACTTC. It codes for CASSSRTGEWETQYF.

This chain links TRBV5-6 with TRBJ2-4; TRBD2 might be the D (5 bases). The CDR3 consists of 14 residues. Germline V gene data show CDR1 as SGHDT and CDR2 as YYEEEE. V dropped 0 bases and J dropped 8 bases, with 12 bases sitting between them. The CDR3 DNA follows: TGTGCCAGCAGCTTGGGTCCGGGGTCGGACATTCAGTACTTC. Its protein product is CASSLGPGSDIQYF. Full variable domain (missing parts from reference TRBV5-6 and TRBJ2-4): DAGVTQSPTHLIKTRGQQVTLRCSPKSGHDTVSWYQQALGQGPQFIFQYYEEEERQRGNFPDRFSGHQFPNYSSELNVNALLLGDSALYLCASSLGPGSDIQYFGAGTRLSVL.

The DNA for the CDR3 is TGTGCCAGCAGTTATGGGCGGGGAAACACTGAAGCTTTCTTT. Amino acid sequence: CASSYGRGNTEAFF. The chain combines TRBV6-6 with TRBJ1-1, with unresolved D. The CDR3 totals 14 residues. V was shortened by 3 bases and J by 2 bases, with 10 bases between the two germline ends. Germline CDR1 is MNHNY and CDR2 is SVGAGI (reference sequence).

This clone was counted between two and nine times. The V gene is TRBV7-8, the J gene TRBJ2-1; D might be TRBD2 (6 bases). This CDR3 region has 15 residues. CDR1 is SGHVS, CDR2 FQNEAQ, per germline. The V and J ends lost 5 bases and 7 bases respectively, with 18 bases between them. The CDR3 loop reads CASSKLARGSNEQFF. The DNA for the CDR3 is TGTGCCAGCAGCAAACTAGCTCGGGGGTCAAATGAGCAGTTCTTC.

This rearrangement joins TRBV5-5 to TRBJ1-2, with D hard to call. Germline V gene sequence: CDR1 SGHKS, CDR2 YYEKEE (reference sequence). Trimming stripped 2 bases from V and 8 bases from J, with 13 bases between. The CDR3 runs 13 residues. CDR3 sequence (DNA): TGTGCCAGCAGCTTCGGGGAATCGGGAGGCTACACCTTC. It encodes CASSFGESGGYTF.

This sequence joins TRBV18 and TRBJ1-6; TRBD1 might be the D (6 bases). This CDR3 comprises 14 residues. Germline V lookup: CDR1 KGHSH, CDR2 LQKENI. Trimming removed 5 bases from V and 7 bases from J, with 12 bases in between. This CDR3 is CASSKDSKNSPLHF. DNA of the CDR3: TGTGCCAGCTCAAAGGACAGTAAGAATTCACCCCTCCACTTT.

The gene calls are TRBV9 and TRBJ2-1; 7 positions match TRBD2. Germline V lookup: CDR1 SGDLS, CDR2 YYNGEE. This CDR3 comprises 17 residues. With V trimmed by 4 bases and J by 0 bases, 10 bases remained unmatched. The DNA of the CDR3 is TGTGCCAGCAGCCCTGGGAGCGGGAAAAGCTCCTACAATGAGCAGTTCTTC. It translates to CASSPGSGKSSYNEQFF.

This clone showed up just once. V gene TRBV20-1 combines with J gene TRBJ1-1; TRBD1 might be the D (6 bases). V was clipped by 5 bases and J by 10 bases, with 14 bases between them. The CDR3 covers 11 residues. Germline V gene sequence: CDR1 DFQATT, CDR2 SNEGSKA (reference sequence). The CDR3 loop is CSAYRAGGAFF. The CDR3 bases are TGCAGTGCTTACAGGGCTGGGGGAGCTTTCTTT.

Details on this clone: The same CDR3 arises from other DNA sequences in this sample as well. The chain has TRBV5-1 and TRBJ1-2; D might be TRBD1 (6 bases). Trimming took off 4 bases at V and 5 bases at J, with 9 bases between the two ends. CDR3 length equals 12 residues. From germline, CDR1 is SGHRS and CDR2 YFSETQ. This CDR3 reads CASSGQGYGYTF. CDR3 coding DNA: TGCGCCAGCAGCGGGCAGGGGTATGGCTACACCTTC.

J is TRBJ1-2 and V is TRBV19; D is possibly TRBD1 (5 bases). This CDR3 contains 14 residues. V was cut by 5 bases and J by 4 bases, with 14 bases left in between. Germline CDR1 LNHDA, CDR2 SQIVND (reference sequence). CDR3 residues: CASSPPGLIYGYTF. Written as DNA, the CDR3 is TGTGCCAGTAGTCCGCCGGGACTCATCTATGGCTACACCTTC. Using reference TRBV19 and TRBJ1-2 for the parts outside the CDR3, the full variable domain is DGGITQSPKYLFRKEGQNVTLSCEQNLNHDAMYWYRQDPGQGLRLIYYSQIVNDFQKGDIAEGYSVSREKKESFPLTVTSAQKNPTAFYLCASSPPGLIYGYTFGSGTRLTVV.

The V gene is TRBV21-1, the J gene TRBJ1-3; the DNA was not used to check the table's D call, TRBD1. TRBV21-1 is reported as a pseudogene. The CDR3 contains 17 residues. The CDR3 nucleotides read TGTGCCAACCCTTGGGATACAGGGGGCCTATTGGAAAACACCATATATTTT. This translates into CANPWDTGGLLENTIYF.

The chain has TRBV15 and TRBJ2-7; TRBD1 might be the D (5 bases). Germline V gene data show CDR1 as LNHNV and CDR2 as YYDKDF (reference sequence). This CDR3 spans 14 amino acids. Trimming removed 1 base from V and 3 bases from J, with 10 bases in between. DNA of the CDR3: TGTGCCACCAGCAGAGTTAAGGGGAACTACGAGCAGTACTTC. This codes for CATSRVKGNYEQYF. Based on the CDR3 plus reference TRBV15 and TRBJ2-7, the full variable domain is DAMVIQNPRYQVTQFGKPVTLSCSQTLNHNVMYWYQQKSSQAPKLLFHYYDKDFNNEADTPDNFQSRRPNTSFCFLDIRSPGLGDTAMYLCATSRVKGNYEQYFGPGTRLTVT.

This clone was seen a handful of times. This rearrangement joins TRBV11-2 to TRBJ2-5, with 11 bases that match TRBD2. This CDR3 has 19 residues. After removal of 5 bases from V and 2 bases from J, the junction contained 16 bases not matched to a gene. CDR1 and CDR2 (germline): SGHAT, FQNNGV. The CDR3 reads CASSARRNSGGATQETQYF. The CDR3 DNA reads TGTGCCAGCAGCGCACGGCGGAATAGCGGGGGGGCCACTCAAGAGACCCAGTACTTC.

The chain uses TRBV5-6 and TRBJ1-2; unclear D gene. Trimming cost V 5 bases and J 0 bases, with 11 bases left between them. CDR1 is SGHDT and CDR2 is YYEEEE in the germline V gene. The CDR3 is made up of 14 amino acids. The CDR3 nucleotides are TGTGCCAGCAGTTTTCCGGCCACTAACTATGGCTACACCTTC. It encodes CASSFPATNYGYTF. Full variable domain (outside the CDR3, taken from reference TRBV5-6 and TRBJ1-2): DAGVTQSPTHLIKTRGQQVTLRCSPKSGHDTVSWYQQALGQGPQFIFQYYEEEERQRGNFPDRFSGHQFPNYSSELNVNALLLGDSALYLCASSFPATNYGYTFGSGTRLTVV.

The rearrangement links TRBV9 to TRBJ1-1, with TRBD1 matching over 7 bases. V was clipped by 4 bases and J by 8 bases; unmatched bases: 5. The germline V gene has CDR1 SGDLS and CDR2 YYNGEE. This CDR3 is built from 12 residues. In DNA form, the CDR3 reads TGTGCCAGCAGCCGAGAGGGGGCCGAAGCTTTCTTT. This codes for CASSREGAEAFF.

This clone has a single count. The chain is built from TRBV6-5 and TRBJ2-7; 13 bases are shared with TRBD2. With V trimmed by 5 bases and J by 4 bases, 5 bases remained unmatched. CDR1 and CDR2 from the germline V gene are MNHEY and SVGAGI. The CDR3 covers 15 residues. CDR3 protein: CASSPGTSGKYEQYF. For the CDR3, the DNA is TGTGCCAGCAGTCCGGGGACTAGCGGGAAATACGAGCAGTACTTC.

This chain links TRBV5-6 with TRBJ1-5; D possibly corresponds to TRBD1 (5 bases). Germline CDR1 reads SGHDT; CDR2 reads YYEEEE. V was cut by 2 bases and J by 7 bases, with 10 bases left in between. The CDR3 has 13 amino acids. The CDR3 region has the DNA TGTGCCAGCAGCTTTAGGCAGGGCCAGCCCCAGCATTTT. Translating gives CASSFRQGQPQHF.

This clone was counted once. The V and J genes are TRBV5-4 and TRBJ1-2, with TRBD1 as a possible D gene (5 bases). Germline V gene sequence: CDR1 SGHNT, CDR2 YYREEE (reference sequence). Trimming took off 0 bases at V and 4 bases at J, with 7 bases between the two ends. The CDR3 has 13 residues. CDR3 sequence reads: CASSLVTVYGYTF. The CDR3, as DNA: TGTGCCAGCAGCTTGGTGACAGTCTATGGCTACACCTTC.

The rearrangement links TRBV11-3 to TRBJ2-5, with 9 bases matching TRBD1. After removal of 1 base from V and 1 base from J, the junction contained 10 bases not matched to a gene. The CDR3 covers 18 residues. Germline lookup yields CDR1 SGHNT and CDR2 YENEEA. CDR3 amino acids: CASSLAFGQGTIQETQYF. The CDR3 DNA reads as TGTGCCAGCAGCTTAGCCTTCGGACAGGGGACTATCCAAGAGACCCAGTACTTC. The entire variable domain, with the rest obtained from reference TRBV11-3 and TRBJ2-5, is as follows: EAGVVQSPRYKIIEKKQPVAFWCNPISGHNTLYWYLQNLGQGPELLIRYENEEAVDDSQLPKDRFSAERLKGVDSTLKIQPAELGDSAVYLCASSLAFGQGTIQETQYFGPGTRLLVL.

The chain recombines TRBV2 with TRBJ2-1; D remains ambiguous. Germline V CDR1 and CDR2: SNHLY, FYNNEI. The CDR3 extends over 14 amino acids. The V end lost 8 bases, the J end lost 5 bases, and 16 bases lay between the germline ends. For the CDR3, the DNA is TGTGCCAGCGTTAGGGATCGGGCTAACAATGAGCAGTTCTTC. Its translation: CASVRDRANNEQFF.

This chain links TRBV27 with TRBJ2-7, with 9 bases lining up with TRBD1. The CDR3 runs 15 residues. V trimming: 5 bases; J trimming: 3 bases; junction bases outside the gene matches: 8. CDR1 and CDR2 (germline): MNHEY, SMNVEV (reference sequence). In DNA, the CDR3 is TGTGCCAGCAGTCCTTGGACAGGGGTTTTCTACGAGCAGTACTTC. This codes for CASSPWTGVFYEQYF.

The chain carries TRBV5-1 and TRBJ2-3; 16 nucleotides line up with TRBD2. J lost 2 bases, V lost 2 bases, and 8 bases had no gene match. Germline V gene lookup returns CDR1 SGHRS and CDR2 YFSETQ. CDR3 length: 19 residues. CDR3 coding DNA: TGCGCCAGCAGCTTAGCCGGGACTAGCGGGGGGGTTACCACAGATACGCAGTATTTT. Translated, it gives CASSLAGTSGGVTTDTQYF.

The rearrangement uses TRBV28 and TRBJ1-6; D gene unclear. The CDR3 runs 15 residues. V was shortened by 8 bases and J by 5 bases, with 16 bases between the two germline ends. CDR1 is MDHEN, CDR2 SYDVKM, per germline. The chain's CDR3 is CASAPRTVNNSPLHF. The CDR3 DNA sequence: TGTGCCAGCGCCCCGCGGACCGTCAATAATTCACCCCTCCACTTT. Filled out from reference TRBV28 and TRBJ1-6, the complete variable domain reads DVKVTQSSRYLVKRTGEKVFLECVQDMDHENMFWYRQDPGLGLRLIYFSYDVKMKEKGDIPEGYSVSREKKERFSLILESASTNQTSMYLCASAPRTVNNSPLHFGNGTRLTVT.

This clone was counted a single time. V usage is TRBV28 and J usage is TRBJ2-2; D is ambiguous. V was shortened by 5 bases and J by 7 bases, with 14 bases between the two germline ends. This CDR3 is 14 amino acids long. Germline CDR1 MDHEN, CDR2 SYDVKM. The CDR3 spells CASSPLVRGGELFF. As DNA, the CDR3 is TGTGCCAGCAGTCCCCTGGTACGCGGCGGGGAGCTGTTTTTT.